Listed below are T cell receptor beta chains from one sample, sequenced in a study of CD8 T cells in Susac syndrome. Each CDR3 protein gets one entry after TCRdb re-called the immunoSEQ multiplex PCR reads with MiXCR. The table lists 330,000 or so distinct CDR3 sequences, approximately 85% of them singletons, with approximately 0.2% in the top ten. The sequencing input was CD8+ T cells from PBMCs. The receptor set was obtained from a human donor with multiple sclerosis. Each CDR3 is given with its conserved first and last residue. The D gene is left open where the match is weak. Size is stated for part of the rows, as once, few or many counts, or as a class when the clone is expanded.

j_gene | abundance | v_gene | d_gene | CDR3aa | CDR3nt
TRBJ2-5 | once | TRBV5-1 | - | CASSLVAPETQYF | TGCGCCAGCAGCTTGGTAGCCCCGGAGACCCAGTACTTC
TRBJ2-1 | - | TRBV4-3 | - | CASSQVGQYNEQFF | TGCGCCAGCAGCCAAGTAGGACAGTACAATGAGCAGTTCTTC
TRBJ2-1 | - | TRBV10-2 | TRBD2 | CASSETSRASYNEQFF | TGCGCCAGCTCCGAGACTAGCAGGGCGTCCTACAATGAGCAGTTCTTC
TRBJ2-1 | - | TRBV28 | - | CASSPLATLYNEQFF | TGTGCCAGCAGTCCCCTAGCAACCCTATACAATGAGCAGTTCTTC
TRBJ1-1 | - | TRBV5-6 | - | CASSLIFRRNTEAFF | TGTGCCAGCAGCTTGATTTTTCGGAGGAACACTGAAGCTTTCTTT
TRBJ2-3 | once | TRBV6-2/TRBV6-3 | - | CASSPYPDTTDTQYF | TGTGCCAGCAGTCCCTACCCGGACACCACAGATACGCAGTATTTT
TRBJ1-2 | - | TRBV5-4 | - | CASSLGPGSFGGYTF | TGTGCCAGCAGCTTGGGACCGGGGTCCTTCGGGGGCTACACCTTC
TRBJ1-4 | - | TRBV6-1 | - | CASSPRRNNEKLFF | TGTGCCAGCAGCCCCAGACGGAATAATGAAAAACTGTTTTTT
TRBJ1-2 | - | TRBV28 | TRBD1 | CASSLGQGAFSQGYTF | TGTGCCAGCAGTCTCGGACAGGGGGCCTTTTCACAGGGCTACACCTTC
TRBJ1-5 | once | TRBV20-1 | TRBD1 | CSADPDRGNQPQHF | TGCAGTGCTGATCCGGACAGGGGGAATCAGCCCCAGCATTTT
TRBJ2-1 | - | TRBV27 | - | CASSLPTSPNEQFF | TGTGCCAGCAGTTTACCTACTAGTCCCAATGAGCAGTTCTTC
TRBJ2-1 | - | TRBV29-1 | TRBD2 | CSVEGTSGRPYNEQFF | TGCAGCGTTGAAGGGACTAGCGGGAGGCCCTACAATGAGCAGTTCTTC
TRBJ1-1 | - | TRBV7-9 | - | CASSLGVGLNTEAFF | TGTGCCAGCAGCTTAGGGGTAGGGTTGAACACTGAAGCTTTCTTT